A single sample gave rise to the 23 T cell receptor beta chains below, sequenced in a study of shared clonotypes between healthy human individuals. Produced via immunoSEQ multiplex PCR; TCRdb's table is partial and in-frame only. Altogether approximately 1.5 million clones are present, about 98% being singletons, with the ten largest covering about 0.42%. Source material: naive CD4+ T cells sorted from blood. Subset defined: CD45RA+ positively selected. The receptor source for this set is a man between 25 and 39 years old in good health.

The CDR3 region is CASSSGQLTTNEKLFF. In DNA, the CDR3 is TGCGCCAGCAGTTCTGGACAGCTCACAACTAATGAAAAACTGTTTTTT. The chain uses TRBV5-1 and TRBJ1-4; tentatively, D is TRBD1 (6 bases). V lost 5 bases and J 0 bases, leaving 14 bases between the germline ends. Germline CDR1 reads SGHRS; CDR2 reads YFSETQ. This CDR3 spans 16 amino acids. The full variable domain, rest sourced from reference TRBV5-1 and TRBJ1-4, is KAGVTQTPRYLIKTRGQQVTLSCSPISGHRSVSWYQQTPGQGLQFLFEYFSETQRNKGNFPGRFSGRQFSNSRSEMNVSTLELGDSALYLCASSSGQLTTNEKLFFGSGTQLSVL.

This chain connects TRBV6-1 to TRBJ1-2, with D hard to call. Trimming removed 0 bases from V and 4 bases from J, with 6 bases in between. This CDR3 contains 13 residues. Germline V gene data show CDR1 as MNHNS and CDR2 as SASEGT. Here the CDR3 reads CASSEAFGYGYTF. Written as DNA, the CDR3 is TGTGCCAGCAGTGAAGCGTTCGGCTATGGCTACACCTTC.

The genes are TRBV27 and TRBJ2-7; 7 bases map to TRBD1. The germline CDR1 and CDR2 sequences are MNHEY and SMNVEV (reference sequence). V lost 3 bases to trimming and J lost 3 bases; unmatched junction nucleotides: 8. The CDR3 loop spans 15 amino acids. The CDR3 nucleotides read TGTGCCAGCAGTTTCTCGACAGGGTCTGTCTACGAGCAGTACTTC. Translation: CASSFSTGSVYEQYF.

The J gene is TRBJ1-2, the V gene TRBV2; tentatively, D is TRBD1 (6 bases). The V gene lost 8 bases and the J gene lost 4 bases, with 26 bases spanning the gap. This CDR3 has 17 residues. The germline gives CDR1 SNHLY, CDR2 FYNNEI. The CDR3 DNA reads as TGTGCCAGCTCATCGATCCCCGGTCAGGGGCCCACCTATGGCTACACCTTC. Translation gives CASSSIPGQGPTYGYTF.

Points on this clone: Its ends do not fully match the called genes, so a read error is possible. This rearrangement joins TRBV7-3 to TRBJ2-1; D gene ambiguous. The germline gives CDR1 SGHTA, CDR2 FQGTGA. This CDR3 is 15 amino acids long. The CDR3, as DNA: TGTGCCAGCAGCTTAGACTCGCCTAGAGACAAAGAGCAGTTCTTC. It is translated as CASSLDSPRDKEQFF.

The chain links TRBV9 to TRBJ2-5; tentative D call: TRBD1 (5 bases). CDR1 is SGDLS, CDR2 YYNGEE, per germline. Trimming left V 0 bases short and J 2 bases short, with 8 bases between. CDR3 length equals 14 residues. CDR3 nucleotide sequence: TGTGCCAGCAGCGTAGCTCACAGGCAAGAGACCCAGTACTTC. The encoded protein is CASSVAHRQETQYF. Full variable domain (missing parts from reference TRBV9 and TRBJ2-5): DSGVTQTPKHLITATGQRVTLRCSPRSGDLSVYWYQQSLDQGLQFLIQYYNGEERAKGNILERFSAQQFPDLHSELNLSSLELGDSALYFCASSVAHRQETQYFGPGTRLLVL.

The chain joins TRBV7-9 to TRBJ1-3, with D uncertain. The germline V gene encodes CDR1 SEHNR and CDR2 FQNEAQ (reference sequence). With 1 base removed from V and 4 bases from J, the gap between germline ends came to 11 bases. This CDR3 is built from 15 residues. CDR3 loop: CASSLGEIRGNTIYF. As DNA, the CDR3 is TGTGCCAGCAGCTTAGGGGAGATCCGGGGAAACACCATATATTTT.

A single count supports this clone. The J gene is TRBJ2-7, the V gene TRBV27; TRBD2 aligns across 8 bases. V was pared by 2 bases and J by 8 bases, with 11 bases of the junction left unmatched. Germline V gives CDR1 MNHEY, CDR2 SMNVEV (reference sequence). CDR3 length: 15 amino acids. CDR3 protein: CASSLRRGDYEQQYF. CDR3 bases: TGTGCCAGCAGTTTAAGGCGGGGGGACTACGAGCAGCAGTACTTC.

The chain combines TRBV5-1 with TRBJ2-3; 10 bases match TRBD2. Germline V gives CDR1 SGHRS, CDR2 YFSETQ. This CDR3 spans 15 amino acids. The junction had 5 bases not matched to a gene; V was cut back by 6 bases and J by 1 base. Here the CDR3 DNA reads TGCGCCAGCATTGCCGGGACTAGCGGCACAGATACGCAGTATTTT. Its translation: CASIAGTSGTDTQYF.

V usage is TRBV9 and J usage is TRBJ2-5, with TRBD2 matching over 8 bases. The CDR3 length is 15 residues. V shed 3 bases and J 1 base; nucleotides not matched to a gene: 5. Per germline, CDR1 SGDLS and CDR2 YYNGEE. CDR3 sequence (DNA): TGTGCCAGCAGCGCGTATACTAGCGGCCAAGAGACCCAGTACTTC. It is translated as CASSAYTSGQETQYF.

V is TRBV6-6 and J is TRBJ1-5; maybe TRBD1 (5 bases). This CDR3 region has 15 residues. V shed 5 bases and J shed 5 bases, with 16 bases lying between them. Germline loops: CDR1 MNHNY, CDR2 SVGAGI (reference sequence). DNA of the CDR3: TGTGCCAGCAGTATACAGGTCGATGGGGATCAGCCCCAGCATTTT. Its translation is CASSIQVDGDQPQHF.

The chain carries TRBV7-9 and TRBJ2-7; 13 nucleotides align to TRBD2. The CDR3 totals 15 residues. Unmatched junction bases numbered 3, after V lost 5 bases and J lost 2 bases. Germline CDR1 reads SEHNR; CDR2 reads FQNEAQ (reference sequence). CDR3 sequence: CASSRTSGSTYEQYF. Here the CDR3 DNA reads TGTGCCAGCAGCCGGACTAGCGGGAGCACCTACGAGCAGTACTTC.

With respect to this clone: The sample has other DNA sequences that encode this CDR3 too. CDR3: CASSLGAGGNTEAFF. CDR3 nucleotide sequence: TGTGCCAGCAGCTTAGGGGCAGGGGGGAACACTGAAGCTTTCTTT. The V and J genes are TRBV7-9 and TRBJ1-1, with 7 bases aligning to TRBD1. Unmatched junction bases numbered 3, after V lost 1 base and J lost 1 base. Germline-derived CDR1 and CDR2 are SEHNR and FQNEAQ (reference sequence). CDR3 length: 15 residues.

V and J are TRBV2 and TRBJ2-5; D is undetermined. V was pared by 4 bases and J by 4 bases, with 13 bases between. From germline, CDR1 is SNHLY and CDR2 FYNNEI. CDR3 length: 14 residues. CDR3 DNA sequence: TGTGCCAGCAGTGGTCAGGAATTAGTAGAGACCCAGTACTTC. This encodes CASSGQELVETQYF.

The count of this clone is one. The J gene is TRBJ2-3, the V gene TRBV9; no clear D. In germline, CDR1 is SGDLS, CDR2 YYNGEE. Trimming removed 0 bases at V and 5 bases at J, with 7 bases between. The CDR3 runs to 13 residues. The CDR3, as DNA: TGTGCCAGCAGCGTAGTAAGGGAAGATACGCAGTATTTT. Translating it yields CASSVVREDTQYF.

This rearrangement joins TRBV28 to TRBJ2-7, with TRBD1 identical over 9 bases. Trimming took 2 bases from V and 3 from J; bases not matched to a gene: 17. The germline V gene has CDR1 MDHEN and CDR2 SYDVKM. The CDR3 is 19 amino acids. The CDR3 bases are TGTGCCAGCAGTTTAAACTTGGACAGGGGCCGTTCCGAACTCTACGAGCAGTACTTC. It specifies CASSLNLDRGRSELYEQYF.

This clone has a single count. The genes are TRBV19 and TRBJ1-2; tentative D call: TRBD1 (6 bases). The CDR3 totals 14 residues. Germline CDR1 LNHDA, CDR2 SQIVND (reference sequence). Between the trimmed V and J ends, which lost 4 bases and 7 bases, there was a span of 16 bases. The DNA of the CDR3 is TGTGCCAGTAGTACACTACAGGGAAGGGGTGGCTACACCTTC. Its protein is CASSTLQGRGGYTF. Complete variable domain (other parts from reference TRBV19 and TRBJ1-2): DGGITQSPKYLFRKEGQNVTLSCEQNLNHDAMYWYRQDPGQGLRLIYYSQIVNDFQKGDIAEGYSVSREKKESFPLTVTSAQKNPTAFYLCASSTLQGRGGYTFGSGTRLTVV.

The CDR3 is CASSLIRGRDYGYTF. CDR3 in DNA: TGTGCCAGCAGTTTAATCAGGGGCCGTGACTATGGCTACACCTTC. V and J are TRBV11-2 and TRBJ1-2, with a possible D match to TRBD1 (6 bases). V gave up 6 bases and J gave up 3 bases, with 17 bases separating them. Germline V CDR1 and CDR2: SGHAT, FQNNGV. This CDR3 contains 15 residues.

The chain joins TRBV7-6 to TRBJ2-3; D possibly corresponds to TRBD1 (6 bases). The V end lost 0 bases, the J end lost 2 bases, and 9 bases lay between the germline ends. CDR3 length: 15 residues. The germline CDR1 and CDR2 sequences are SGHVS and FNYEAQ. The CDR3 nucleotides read TGTGCCAGCAGCTTAGCGCAGGGGATCACAGATACGCAGTATTTT. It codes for CASSLAQGITDTQYF. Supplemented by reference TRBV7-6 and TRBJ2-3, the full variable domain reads GAGVSQSPRYKVTKRGQDVALRCDPISGHVSLYWYRQALGQGPEFLTYFNYEAQQDKSGLPNDRFSAERPEGSISTLTIQRTEQRDSAMYRCASSLAQGITDTQYFGPGTRLTVL.

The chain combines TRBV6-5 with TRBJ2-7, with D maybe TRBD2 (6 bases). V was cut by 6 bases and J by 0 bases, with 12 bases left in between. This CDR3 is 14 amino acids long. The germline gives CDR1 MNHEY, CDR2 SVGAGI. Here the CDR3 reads CASREGHGSYEQYF. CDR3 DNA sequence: TGTGCCAGCAGGGAGGGGCACGGCTCCTACGAGCAGTACTTC.

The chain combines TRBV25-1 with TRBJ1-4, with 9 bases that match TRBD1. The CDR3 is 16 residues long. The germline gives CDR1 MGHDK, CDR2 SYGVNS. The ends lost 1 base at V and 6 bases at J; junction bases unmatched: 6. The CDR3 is CASSEFGGQGHEKLFF. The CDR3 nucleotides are TGTGCCAGCAGTGAATTCGGGGGACAGGGACATGAAAAACTGTTTTTT.

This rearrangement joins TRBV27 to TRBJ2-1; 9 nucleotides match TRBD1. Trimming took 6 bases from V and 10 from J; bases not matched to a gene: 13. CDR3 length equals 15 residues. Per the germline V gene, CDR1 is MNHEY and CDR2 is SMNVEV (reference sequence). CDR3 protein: CASRLPGQGLREQFF. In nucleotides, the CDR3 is TGTGCCAGCAGACTCCCGGGACAGGGATTGAGGGAGCAGTTCTTC.

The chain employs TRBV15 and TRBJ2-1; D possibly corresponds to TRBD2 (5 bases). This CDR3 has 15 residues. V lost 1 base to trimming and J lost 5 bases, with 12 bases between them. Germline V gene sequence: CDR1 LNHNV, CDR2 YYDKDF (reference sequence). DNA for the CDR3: TGTGCCACCAGCAGAGCCCCGGTGCGGGACAATGAGCAGTTCTTC. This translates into CATSRAPVRDNEQFF.